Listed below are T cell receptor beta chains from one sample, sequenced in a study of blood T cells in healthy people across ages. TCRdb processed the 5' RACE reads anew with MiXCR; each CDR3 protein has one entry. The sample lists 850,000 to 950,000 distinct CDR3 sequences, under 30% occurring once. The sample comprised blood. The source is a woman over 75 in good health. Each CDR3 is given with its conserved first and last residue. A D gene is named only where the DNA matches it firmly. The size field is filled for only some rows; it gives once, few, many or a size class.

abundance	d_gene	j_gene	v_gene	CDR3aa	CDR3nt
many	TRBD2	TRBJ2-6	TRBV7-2	CASSRLAGGGANVLTF	TGTGCCAGCAGCCGACTAGCGGGGGGTGGGGCCAACGTCCTGACTTTC
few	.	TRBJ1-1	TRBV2	CASRRGAGGTEAFF	TGTGCCAGCAGGCGGGGGGCTGGGGGCACTGAAGCTTTCTTT
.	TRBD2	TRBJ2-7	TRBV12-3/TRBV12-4	CARSLAGASGGNEQYF	TGTGCCCGCAGTTTAGCGGGGGCTAGCGGGGGGAATGAGCAGTACTTC
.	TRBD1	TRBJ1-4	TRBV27	CASARRDRVYTNEKLFF	TGTGCCAGCGCCCGGAGAGACAGGGTATATACTAATGAAAAACTGTTTTTT
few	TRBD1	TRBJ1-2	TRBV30	CARGMGQGAFNYGYTF	TGTGCCCGCGGTATGGGACAGGGGGCATTTAACTATGGCTACACCTTC
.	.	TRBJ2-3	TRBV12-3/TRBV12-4	CASSLREGGDVQYF	TGTGCCAGCAGTCTTCGAGAAGGGGGAGATGTGCAATATTTT
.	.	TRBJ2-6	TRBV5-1	CASSFGQSLSGANVLTF	TGCGCCAGCAGCTTTGGTCAGTCACTCTCTGGGGCCAACGTCCTGACTTTC
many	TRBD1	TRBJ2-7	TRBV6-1	CASSTGTGIYEQYF	TGTGCCAGCAGCACCGGGACAGGGATTTACGAGCAGTACTTC
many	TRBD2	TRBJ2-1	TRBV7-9	CASTPTSGGYNEQFF	TGTGCCAGCACACCAACTAGCGGGGGTTACAATGAGCAGTTCTTC
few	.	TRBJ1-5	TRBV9	CASSVAVTAALIRNQPQHF	TGTGCCAGCAGCGTCGCCGTGACAGCGGCTCTTATTCGCAATCAGCCCCAGCATTTT
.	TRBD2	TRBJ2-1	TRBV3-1	CASSQAPPGLAGYEQFF	TGTGCCAGCAGCCAAGCCCCCCCGGGACTAGCGGGGTATGAGCAGTTCTTC
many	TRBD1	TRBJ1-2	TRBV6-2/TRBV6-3	CASTQGQGRHYGYTF	TGTGCCAGCACCCAAGGACAGGGGCGCCACTATGGCTACACCTTC
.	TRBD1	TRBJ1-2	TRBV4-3	CASSQERQGNGYTF	TGCGCCAGCAGCCAAGAAAGACAGGGAAACGGCTACACCTTC
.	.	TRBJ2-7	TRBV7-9	CASRPWDDTYEQYF	TGTGCCAGCAGACCCTGGGACGATACCTACGAGCAGTACTTC
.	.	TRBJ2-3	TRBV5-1	CASKVDPSTDTQYF	TGCGCCAGCAAGGTAGACCCTAGCACAGATACGCAGTATTTT
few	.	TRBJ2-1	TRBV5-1	CASSFLIPLLSSYNEQFF	TGCGCCAGCAGCTTTTTGATTCCCCTACTGAGCTCCTACAATGAGCAGTTCTTC
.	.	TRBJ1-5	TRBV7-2	CAGSFPRGSGNQPQHF	TGTGCCGGCAGCTTCCCTCGGGGTAGCGGCAATCAGCCCCAGCATTTT
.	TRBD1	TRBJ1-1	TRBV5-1	CASSRGQESTEAFF	TGCGCCAGCAGCCGAGGACAGGAGAGCACTGAAGCTTTCTTT
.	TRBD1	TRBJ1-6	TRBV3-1	CASSLFRQGGRRSPLHF	TGTGCCAGCAGCCTATTCCGACAGGGGGGTCGGCGATCACCCCTCCACTTT
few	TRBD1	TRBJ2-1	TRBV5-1	CASSSMGQGAHEQFF	TGCGCCAGCAGCTCGATGGGACAGGGGGCCCATGAGCAGTTCTTC
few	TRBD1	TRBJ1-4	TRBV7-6	CASWSRVRGREKLFF	TGTGCCAGCTGGTCCCGAGTCAGGGGGCGGGAAAAACTGTTTTTT
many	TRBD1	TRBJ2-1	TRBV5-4	CASSLPGTGSYNEQFF	TGTGCCAGCAGCTTGCCCGGGACAGGCTCCTACAATGAGCAGTTCTTC
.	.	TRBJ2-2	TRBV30	CAWSVWRNTGELFF	TGTGCCTGGAGTGTCTGGCGGAACACCGGGGAGCTGTTTTTT
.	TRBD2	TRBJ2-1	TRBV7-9	CASGSVAGLGRREQFF	TGTGCCAGCGGGTCAGTAGCGGGGCTGGGCCGACGTGAGCAGTTCTTC
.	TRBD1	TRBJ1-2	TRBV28	CASSSGQDGYGYTF	TGTGCCAGCAGTTCAGGACAGGATGGCTATGGCTACACCTTC
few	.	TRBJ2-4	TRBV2	CASSQAGAVKNIQYF	TGTGCCAGCAGTCAGGCGGGGGCAGTCAAAAACATTCAGTACTTC
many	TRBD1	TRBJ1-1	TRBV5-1	CASSTGQGDTEAFF	TGCGCCAGCAGCACCGGACAGGGAGACACTGAAGCTTTCTTT
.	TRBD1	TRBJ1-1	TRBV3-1	CASSWGTTGGAFF	TGTGCCAGCAGCTGGGGAACGACAGGGGGAGCTTTCTTT
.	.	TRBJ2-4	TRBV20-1	CSAPSSGWRKIPVAKNIQYF	TGCAGTGCTCCGTCCTCCGGGTGGCGGAAAATTCCAGTAGCCAAAAACATTCAGTACTTC
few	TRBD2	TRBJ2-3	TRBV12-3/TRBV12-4	CVSELAGVNTQYF	TGTGTGTCCGAATTAGCGGGAGTAAATACGCAGTATTTT